This TCR beta chain emerged from a study of patients and donors after allogeneic stem cell transplantation. TCRdb independently ran MiXCR on the RT-PCR reads; one entry per CDR3 protein. The sample lists roughly 250,000 distinct CDR3 sequences; roughly 15% were seen once. This clonotype turned up a few times. Trimming left V 5 bases short and J 1 base short, with 9 bases between. This CDR3 is built from 13 residues. Germline V gene data show CDR1 as DFQATT and CDR2 as SNEGSKA (reference sequence). Material: blood, either unsorted or a sorted T cell fraction (not recorded which). This clonotype was sampled from a human donor who was either an allogeneic HSCT recipient or a stem cell or donor lymphocyte infusion donor (not recorded which). It is not recorded whose cells these are; they may come from a transplant donor. The chain is built from TRBV20-1 and TRBJ1-3; D is perhaps TRBD1 (5 bases). CDR3 bases: TGCAGTGCTGAAGGGACGTCTGGAAACACCATATATTTT. It encodes CSAEGTSGNTIYF.